Described below is a single T cell receptor (beta chain) sequence and its context. The CDR3 runs 16 residues. Germline CDR1 reads SGHTA; CDR2 reads FQGNSA. The ends were cut back, 5 bases at V and 0 bases at J, with 13 bases in the middle. The multiple sclerosis controls comprised treatment-naive patients whose relapsing-remitting disease was stable or active. This entry belongs to a study of CD8 T cells in Susac syndrome. The authors reverse transcribed roughly 0.5 to 1 ug RNA with random hexamers. By means of immunoSEQ multiplex PCR, TCR beta CDR3 spanning 54 Vbeta and 13 Jbeta underwent amplification. TCRdb reprocessed the immunoSEQ multiplex PCR reads via MiXCR and lists one record per CDR3 protein. This sample yields some 170,000 distinct CDR3 sequences, of which 94% are seen a single time; over 0.09% belongs to the top ten.

Sample: CD4+ T cells from PBMCs. The chain uses TRBV7-2 and TRBJ2-2, with D uncertain. This clonotype originated in a human donor with multiple sclerosis. The CDR3 here is CASSPFAPSNTGELFF. The CDR3 nucleotides are TGTGCCAGCAGCCCCTTCGCCCCCTCGAACACCGGGGAGCTGTTTTTT.